One and the same sample provided the 17 T cell receptor beta chains below, sequenced in a study of shared clonotypes between healthy human individuals. Some clones are missing from TCRdb's copy, which holds only in-frame ones; the method was immunoSEQ multiplex PCR. The sample comprises fewer than 500,000 clones, approximately 79% of which are singletons, and roughly an eighth rests with the top ten. The sequenced material came from PBMCs. These receptor sequences come from a middle-aged woman in good health. Some clones in this sample may be carry-over from other donors' samples.

This clone was detected once. The V and J genes are TRBV5-4 and TRBJ1-4; 9 bases map to TRBD1. Looked up from germline, CDR1 is SGHNT and CDR2 is YYREEE (reference sequence). The V gene end was trimmed by 4 bases and the J gene end by 4 bases; junction bases not matched to a gene: 8. The CDR3 sequence is 16 residues long. In DNA, the CDR3 is TGTGCCAGCAGCACCCGGACAGGGGCCCATAATGAAAAACTGTTTTTT. It specifies CASSTRTGAHNEKLFF.

In regard to this clone: The junction departs from the called germline gene at one end, perhaps through a read error. The chain couples TRBV4-1 to TRBJ1-1; 7 bases are shared with TRBD1. This CDR3 contains 15 residues. Germline-derived CDR1 and CDR2 are MGHRA and YSYEKL. CDR3 sequence (DNA): TGCGCCAGCAGCCAGGCGGGACAGAGGAACCCTGAAGCTTTCTTT. Amino acid sequence: CASSQAGQRNPEAFF.

The chain combines TRBV6-1 with TRBJ2-1, with a tentative D call TRBD2 (5 bases). Deletions cut 4 bases from V and 8 bases from J, with 18 bases between. Germline V gives CDR1 MNHNS, CDR2 SASEGT. This CDR3 has 15 amino acids. Here the CDR3 reads CASSGMRRGSDEQFF. DNA of the CDR3: TGTGCCAGCAGTGGAATGAGACGGGGAAGCGATGAGCAGTTCTTC.

The rearrangement uses TRBV29-1 and TRBJ1-5; D not resolved. In germline, CDR1 is SQVTM, CDR2 ANQGSEA. V was trimmed by 4 bases and J by 5 bases, leaving 9 bases between them. The CDR3 spans 12 residues. In nucleotides, the CDR3 is TGCAGCGTTGCACATCTCGATCAGCCCCAGCATTTT. Translating it yields CSVAHLDQPQHF.

CDR3 in amino acids: CASSVRTSTYNEQFF. The CDR3 region has the DNA TGTGCCAGTAGTGTGAGGACTAGTACTTACAATGAGCAGTTCTTC. The chain is built from TRBV19 and TRBJ2-1; 7 bases line up with TRBD2. The CDR3 has 15 residues. The V segment lost 5 bases and the J segment 4 bases; nucleotides outside the gene matches: 8. Germline V gene sequence: CDR1 LNHDA, CDR2 SQIVND (reference sequence).

V and J are TRBV5-4 and TRBJ2-2; weak D call: TRBD2 (6 bases). The CDR3 is 16 amino acids. Per the germline V gene, CDR1 is SGHNT and CDR2 is YYREEE (reference sequence). V shed 1 base and J shed 0 bases, with 10 bases lying between them. CDR3 loop: CASSLWGGTNTGELFF. CDR3 nucleotides: TGTGCCAGCAGCTTGTGGGGCGGGACGAACACCGGGGAGCTGTTTTTT.

The chain uses TRBV6-5 and TRBJ2-1, with D perhaps TRBD2 (6 bases). V lost 6 bases and J lost 0, with 12 bases in between. This CDR3 has 15 residues. Germline CDR1 is MNHEY and CDR2 is SVGAGI. CDR3 nucleotide sequence: TGTGCCAGCAGCCCCCGGAGGGGCTCCTACAATGAGCAGTTCTTC. Its protein product is CASSPRRGSYNEQFF.

V is TRBV6-1 and J is TRBJ2-6; D unclear. Trimming took 10 bases from V and 3 from J, leaving 10 bases between them. From germline, CDR1 is MNHNS and CDR2 SASEGT. The CDR3 has 13 amino acids. CDR3 amino acids: CATPPSGANVLTF. CDR3 nucleotides: TGTGCCACCCCCCCCAGTGGGGCCAACGTCCTGACTTTC.

This CDR3 is CAISETGKSNQPQHF. Here the CDR3 DNA reads TGTGCCATCAGTGAGACAGGGAAAAGCAATCAGCCCCAGCATTTT. V and J are TRBV10-3 and TRBJ1-5; D might be TRBD1 (6 bases). The germline V gene has CDR1 ENHRY and CDR2 SYGVKD. The CDR3 has 15 residues. The ends were cut back, 2 bases at V and 1 base at J, with 9 bases in the middle.

This clone appeared a few times. V gene TRBV11-2 combines with J gene TRBJ2-2; tentative D call: TRBD1 (5 bases). From germline, CDR1 is SGHAT and CDR2 FQNNGV. The ends were cut back, 6 bases at V and 2 bases at J, with 10 bases in the middle. This CDR3 is 14 amino acids long. CDR3 sequence (DNA): TGTGCCAGCAGTACAGGATATAACACCGGGGAGCTGTTTTTT. This encodes CASSTGYNTGELFF.

The V gene is TRBV10-3, the J gene TRBJ2-3; the D is unclear. V lost 4 bases and J 6 bases, leaving 11 bases between the germline ends. Germline-derived CDR1 and CDR2 are ENHRY and SYGVKD. There are 13 residues in the CDR3. The chain's CDR3 is CAISVRAWDTQYF. CDR3 sequence (DNA): TGTGCCATCAGTGTCCGAGCGTGGGATACGCAGTATTTT.

The count of this clone is one. The chain is built from TRBV7-7 and TRBJ2-7, with 9 bases aligning to TRBD2. J gave up 0 bases and V 5 bases, and 14 bases lay outside the gene matches. The CDR3 is made up of 18 amino acids. The germline V gene encodes CDR1 SSHAT and CDR2 FNYEAQ (reference sequence). DNA of the CDR3: TGTGCCAGCAGCGAGGACAGGTTAGCGGGGGTGAGCTCCTACGAGCAGTACTTC. Its translation is CASSEDRLAGVSSYEQYF.

This sequence joins TRBV29-1 and TRBJ1-1; possibly TRBD1 for D (6 bases). This CDR3 region has 14 residues. Per the germline V gene, CDR1 is SQVTM and CDR2 is ANQGSEA. The V gene lost 4 bases and the J gene lost 0 bases, with 12 bases spanning the gap. The CDR3 DNA follows: TGCAGCGTTGTTGCGGGGGGCTTGAACACTGAAGCTTTCTTT. This gives the protein CSVVAGGLNTEAFF.

DNA for the CDR3: TGTGCCAGCAGCAACACTAGCGGGAGTTCCTACGAGCAGTACTTC. Translated: CASSNTSGSSYEQYF. The rearrangement uses TRBV7-9 and TRBJ2-7; TRBD2 matches 11 bases. CDR1 SEHNR and CDR2 FQNEAQ come from the germline V gene (reference sequence). The CDR3 runs to 15 residues. V shed 5 bases and J 1 base; nucleotides not matched to a gene: 4. Combining the CDR3 with reference TRBV7-9 and TRBJ2-7 gives the whole variable domain DTGVSQNPRHKITKRGQNVTFRCDPISEHNRLYWYRQTLGQGPEFLTYFQNEAQLEKSRLLSDRFSAERPKGSFSTLEIQRTEQGDSAMYLCASSNTSGSSYEQYFGPGTRLTVT.

V gene TRBV7-9 combines with J gene TRBJ2-2, with TRBD1 matching 7 bases. The J segment lost 3 bases and the V segment lost 5 bases, leaving 9 bases of the junction unmatched. Per germline, CDR1 SEHNR and CDR2 FQNEAQ (reference sequence). The CDR3 length is 16 residues. CDR3 residues: CASSLLWTGDTGELFF. In DNA, the CDR3 is TGTGCCAGCAGCCTCCTATGGACAGGAGACACCGGGGAGCTGTTTTTT.

V usage is TRBV2 and J usage is TRBJ2-5; no clear D. V shed 7 bases and J shed 1 base, with 4 bases lying between them. CDR1 and CDR2 (germline): SNHLY, FYNNEI. The CDR3 loop spans 11 amino acids. Here the CDR3 reads CASKFQETQYF. In nucleotides, the CDR3 is TGTGCCAGCAAGTTCCAAGAGACCCAGTACTTC.

This clone has more than one count but fewer than ten. This chain links TRBV2 with TRBJ2-1; D is unclear. The CDR3 is 14 amino acids. Germline-derived CDR1 and CDR2 are SNHLY and FYNNEI. The V and J ends lost 7 bases and 3 bases respectively, with 13 bases between them. This CDR3 is CASTSFYSYNEQFF. The CDR3 coding sequence is TGTGCCAGCACCTCCTTTTACAGCTACAATGAGCAGTTCTTC.